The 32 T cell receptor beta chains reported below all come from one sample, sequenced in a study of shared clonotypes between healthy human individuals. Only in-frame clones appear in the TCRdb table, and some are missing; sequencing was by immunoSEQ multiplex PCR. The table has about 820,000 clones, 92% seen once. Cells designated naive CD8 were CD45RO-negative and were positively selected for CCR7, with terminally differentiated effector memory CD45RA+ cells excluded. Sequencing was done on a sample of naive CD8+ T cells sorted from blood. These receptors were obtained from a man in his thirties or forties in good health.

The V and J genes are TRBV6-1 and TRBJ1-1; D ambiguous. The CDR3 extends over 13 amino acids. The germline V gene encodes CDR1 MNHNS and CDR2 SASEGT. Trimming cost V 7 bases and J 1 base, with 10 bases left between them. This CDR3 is CASKWIANTEAFF. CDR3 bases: TGTGCCAGCAAATGGATCGCGAACACTGAAGCTTTCTTT.

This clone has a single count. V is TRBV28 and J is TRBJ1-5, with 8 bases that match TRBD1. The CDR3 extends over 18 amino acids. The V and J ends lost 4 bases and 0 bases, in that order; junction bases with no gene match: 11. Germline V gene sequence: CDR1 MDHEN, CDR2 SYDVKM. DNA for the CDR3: TGTGCCAGCAGTTCAGCCCAAAGGACAGGGTATAGCAATCAGCCCCAGCATTTT. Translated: CASSSAQRTGYSNQPQHF. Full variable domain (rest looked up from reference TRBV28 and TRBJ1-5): DVKVTQSSRYLVKRTGEKVFLECVQDMDHENMFWYRQDPGLGLRLIYFSYDVKMKEKGDIPEGYSVSREKKERFSLILESASTNQTSMYLCASSSAQRTGYSNQPQHFGDGTRLSIL.

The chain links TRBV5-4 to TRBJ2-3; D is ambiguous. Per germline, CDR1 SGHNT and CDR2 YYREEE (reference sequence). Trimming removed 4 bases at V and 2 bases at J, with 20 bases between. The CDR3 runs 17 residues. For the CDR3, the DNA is TGTGCCAGCAGCCTCCTACCGGGTCTCGAGCTCACAGATACGCAGTATTTT. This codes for CASSLLPGLELTDTQYF.

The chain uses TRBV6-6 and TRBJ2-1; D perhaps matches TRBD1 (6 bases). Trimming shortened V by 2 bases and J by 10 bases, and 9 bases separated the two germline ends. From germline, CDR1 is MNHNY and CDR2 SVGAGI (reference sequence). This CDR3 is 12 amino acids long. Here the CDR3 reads CASSYGGWEQFF. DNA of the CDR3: TGTGCCAGCAGTTACGGGGGCTGGGAGCAGTTCTTC.

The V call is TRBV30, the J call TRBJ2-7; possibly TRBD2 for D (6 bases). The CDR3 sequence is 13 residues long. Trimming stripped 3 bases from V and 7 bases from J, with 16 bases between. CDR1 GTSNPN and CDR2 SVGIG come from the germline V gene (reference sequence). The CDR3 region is CAWSQVGGSEQYF. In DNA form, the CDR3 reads TGTGCCTGGAGCCAGGTGGGGGGTAGTGAGCAGTACTTC.

CDR3 in DNA: TGTGCCAGCAGAGAAGGGACAGGGTCTGGTCAGCCCCAGCATTTT. As protein: CASREGTGSGQPQHF. The genes are TRBV25-1 and TRBJ1-5, with 9 nucleotides matching TRBD1. V lost 6 bases and J lost 6; bases outside the gene matches: 9. CDR1 and CDR2 from the germline V gene are MGHDK and SYGVNS. The CDR3 totals 15 residues.

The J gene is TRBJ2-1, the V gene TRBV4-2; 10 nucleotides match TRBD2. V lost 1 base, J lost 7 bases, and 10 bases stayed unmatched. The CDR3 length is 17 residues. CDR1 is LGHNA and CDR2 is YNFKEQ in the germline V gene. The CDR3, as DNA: TGTGCCAGCAGCCAAGGCCTTTTCCTAGCGGGAGTTAATGAGCAGTTCTTC. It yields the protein CASSQGLFLAGVNEQFF.

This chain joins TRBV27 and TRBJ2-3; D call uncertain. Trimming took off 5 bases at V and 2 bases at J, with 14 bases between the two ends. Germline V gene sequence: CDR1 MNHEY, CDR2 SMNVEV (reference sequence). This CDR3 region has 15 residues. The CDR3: CASSDPGRVTDTQYF. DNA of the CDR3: TGTGCCAGCAGTGACCCGGGTCGGGTCACAGATACGCAGTATTTT.

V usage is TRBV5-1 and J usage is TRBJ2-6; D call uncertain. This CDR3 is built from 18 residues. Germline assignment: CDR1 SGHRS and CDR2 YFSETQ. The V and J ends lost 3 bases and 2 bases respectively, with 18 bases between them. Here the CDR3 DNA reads TGCGCCAGCAGCTCCGGTCTTTTCGGGTCAACTGGGGCCAACGTCCTGACTTTC. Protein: CASSSGLFGSTGANVLTF.

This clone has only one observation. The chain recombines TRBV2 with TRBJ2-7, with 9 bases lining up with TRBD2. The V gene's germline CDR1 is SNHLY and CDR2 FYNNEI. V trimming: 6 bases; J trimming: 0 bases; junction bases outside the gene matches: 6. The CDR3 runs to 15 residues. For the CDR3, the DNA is TGTGCCAGCAGCGTCCCGACTAGCGGCTCCTACGAGCAGTACTTC. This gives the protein CASSVPTSGSYEQYF.

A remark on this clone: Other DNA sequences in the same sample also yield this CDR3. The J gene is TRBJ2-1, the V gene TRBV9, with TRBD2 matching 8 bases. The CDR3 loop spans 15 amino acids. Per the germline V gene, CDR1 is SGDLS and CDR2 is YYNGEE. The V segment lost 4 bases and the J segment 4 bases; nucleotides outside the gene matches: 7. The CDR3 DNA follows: TGTGCCAGCAGCCCCCGGACTAGCCCATACAATGAGCAGTTCTTC. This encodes CASSPRTSPYNEQFF.

The CDR3, as DNA: TGTGCCAGCAGCCCTGGACAGGGGGCCGACAATGAGCAGTTCTTC. Protein product: CASSPGQGADNEQFF. The V gene is TRBV11-3, the J gene TRBJ2-1; 11 bases are shared with TRBD1. CDR3 length equals 15 residues. Germline CDR1 SGHNT, CDR2 YENEEA. V trimming: 5 bases; J trimming: 5 bases; junction bases outside the gene matches: 5.

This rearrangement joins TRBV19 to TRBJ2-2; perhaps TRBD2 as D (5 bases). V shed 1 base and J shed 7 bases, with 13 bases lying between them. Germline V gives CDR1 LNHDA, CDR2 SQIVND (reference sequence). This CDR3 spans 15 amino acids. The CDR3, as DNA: TGTGCCAGTAGTATAGTCCCCTCGGGGAGCGGGGAGCTGTTTTTT. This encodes CASSIVPSGSGELFF.

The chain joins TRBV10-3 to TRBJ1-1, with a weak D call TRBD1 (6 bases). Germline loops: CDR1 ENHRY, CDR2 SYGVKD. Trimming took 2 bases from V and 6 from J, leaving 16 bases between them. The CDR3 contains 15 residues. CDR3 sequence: CAISEKGEQVAEAFF. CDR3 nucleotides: TGTGCCATCAGTGAGAAGGGGGAACAGGTGGCTGAAGCTTTCTTT.

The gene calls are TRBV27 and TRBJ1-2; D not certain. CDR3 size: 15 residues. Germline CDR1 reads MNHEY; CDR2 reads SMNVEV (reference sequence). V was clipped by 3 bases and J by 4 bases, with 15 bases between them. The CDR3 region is CASSLASGVRYGYTF. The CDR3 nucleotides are TGTGCCAGCAGTTTGGCTTCTGGGGTACGCTATGGCTACACCTTC.

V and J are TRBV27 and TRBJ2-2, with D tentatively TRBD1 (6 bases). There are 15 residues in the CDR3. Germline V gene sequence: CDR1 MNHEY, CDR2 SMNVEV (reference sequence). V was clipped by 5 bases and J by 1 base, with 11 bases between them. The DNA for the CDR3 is TGTGCCAGCAGTGATCCGGGACAGAACACCGGGGAGCTGTTTTTT. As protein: CASSDPGQNTGELFF.

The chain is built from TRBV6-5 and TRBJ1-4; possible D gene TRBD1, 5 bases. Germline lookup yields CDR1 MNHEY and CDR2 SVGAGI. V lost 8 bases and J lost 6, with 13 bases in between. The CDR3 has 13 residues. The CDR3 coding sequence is TGTGCCAGCGGGGGACTGAATTATGAAAAACTGTTTTTT. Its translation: CASGGLNYEKLFF.

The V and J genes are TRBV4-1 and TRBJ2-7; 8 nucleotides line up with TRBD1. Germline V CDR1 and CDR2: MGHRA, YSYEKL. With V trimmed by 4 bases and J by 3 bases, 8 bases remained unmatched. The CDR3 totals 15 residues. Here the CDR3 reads CASSPEGGTGYEQYF. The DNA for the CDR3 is TGCGCCAGCAGCCCAGAGGGCGGGACAGGCTACGAGCAGTACTTC.

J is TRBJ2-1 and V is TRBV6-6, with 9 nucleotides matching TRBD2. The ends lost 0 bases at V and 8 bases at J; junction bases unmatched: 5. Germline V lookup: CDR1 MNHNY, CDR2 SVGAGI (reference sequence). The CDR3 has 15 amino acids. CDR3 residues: CASSYSGGRAYEQFF. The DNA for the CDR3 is TGTGCCAGCAGTTACTCGGGCGGGAGGGCCTATGAGCAGTTCTTC.

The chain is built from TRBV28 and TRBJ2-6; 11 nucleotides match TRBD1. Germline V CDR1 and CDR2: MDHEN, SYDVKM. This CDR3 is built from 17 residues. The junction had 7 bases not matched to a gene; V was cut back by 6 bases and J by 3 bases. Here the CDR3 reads CASSFRDRGYGANVLTF. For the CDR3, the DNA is TGTGCCAGCAGCTTCCGGGACAGGGGGTATGGGGCCAACGTCCTGACTTTC.

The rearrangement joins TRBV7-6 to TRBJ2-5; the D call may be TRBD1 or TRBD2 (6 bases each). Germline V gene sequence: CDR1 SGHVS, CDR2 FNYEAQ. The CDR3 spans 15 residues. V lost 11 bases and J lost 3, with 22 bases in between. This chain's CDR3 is CALGSGAEGEETQYF. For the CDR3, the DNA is TGTGCCCTCGGGTCGGGGGCGGAGGGCGAAGAGACCCAGTACTTC.

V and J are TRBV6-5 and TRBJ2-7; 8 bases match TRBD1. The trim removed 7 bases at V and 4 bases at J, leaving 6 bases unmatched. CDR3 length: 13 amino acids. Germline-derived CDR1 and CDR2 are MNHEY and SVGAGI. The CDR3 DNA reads TGTGCCAGCACCTCCGGGACAGGTTACGAGCAGTACTTC. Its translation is CASTSGTGYEQYF.

The CDR3 coding sequence is TGTGCCAGCAGCGACAGGGTTGGCTCCTACAATGAGCAGTTCTTC. It is translated as CASSDRVGSYNEQFF. The genes are TRBV6-1 and TRBJ2-1, with 7 nucleotides matching TRBD1. Germline V gene lookup returns CDR1 MNHNS and CDR2 SASEGT. Trimming took 6 bases from V and 0 from J; bases not matched to a gene: 5. This CDR3 is built from 15 residues.

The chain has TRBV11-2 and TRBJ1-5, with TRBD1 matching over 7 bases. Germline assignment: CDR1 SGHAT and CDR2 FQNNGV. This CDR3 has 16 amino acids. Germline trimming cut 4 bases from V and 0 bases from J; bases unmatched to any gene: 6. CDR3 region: CASSSGTAYSNQPQHF. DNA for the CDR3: TGTGCCAGCAGCTCAGGGACAGCTTATAGCAATCAGCCCCAGCATTTT.

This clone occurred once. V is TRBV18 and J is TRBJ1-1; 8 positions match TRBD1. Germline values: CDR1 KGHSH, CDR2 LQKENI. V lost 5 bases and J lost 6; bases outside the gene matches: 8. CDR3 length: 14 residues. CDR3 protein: CASSAGQGFPEAFF. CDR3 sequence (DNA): TGTGCCAGCTCAGCCGGACAGGGCTTCCCTGAAGCTTTCTTT.

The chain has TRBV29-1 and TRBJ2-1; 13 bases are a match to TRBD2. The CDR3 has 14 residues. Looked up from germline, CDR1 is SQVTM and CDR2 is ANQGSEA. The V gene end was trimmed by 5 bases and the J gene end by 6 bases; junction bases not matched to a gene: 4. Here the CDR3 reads CSVRGTSGINEQFF. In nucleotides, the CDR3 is TGCAGCGTTCGAGGGACTAGCGGGATCAATGAGCAGTTCTTC.

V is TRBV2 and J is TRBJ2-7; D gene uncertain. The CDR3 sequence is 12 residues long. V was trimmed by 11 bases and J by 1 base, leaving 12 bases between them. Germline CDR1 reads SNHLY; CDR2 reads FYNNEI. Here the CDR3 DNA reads TGTGCCTCAAATCGGGCTTCCTACGAGCAGTACTTC. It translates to CASNRASYEQYF.

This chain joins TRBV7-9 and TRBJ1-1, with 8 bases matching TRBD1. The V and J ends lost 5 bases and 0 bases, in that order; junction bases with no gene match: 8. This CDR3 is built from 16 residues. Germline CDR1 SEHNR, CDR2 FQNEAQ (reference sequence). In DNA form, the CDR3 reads TGTGCCAGCAGCGCTGACAGGGGACCCCTGAACACTGAAGCTTTCTTT. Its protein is CASSADRGPLNTEAFF.

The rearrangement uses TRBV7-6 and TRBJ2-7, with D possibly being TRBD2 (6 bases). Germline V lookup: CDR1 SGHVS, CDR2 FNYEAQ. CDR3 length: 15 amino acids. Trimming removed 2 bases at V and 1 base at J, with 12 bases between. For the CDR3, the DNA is TGTGCCAGCAGCTTATTTCGGGAGAGGTCCTACGAGCAGTACTTC. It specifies CASSLFRERSYEQYF.

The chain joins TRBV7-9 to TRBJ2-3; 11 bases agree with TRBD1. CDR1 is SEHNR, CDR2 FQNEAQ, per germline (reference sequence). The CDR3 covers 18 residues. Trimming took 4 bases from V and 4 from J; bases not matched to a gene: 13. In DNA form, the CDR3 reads TGTGCCAGCAGCTCACCCCAACCGGGACAGGGGGTGGCAGATACGCAGTATTTT. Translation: CASSSPQPGQGVADTQYF.

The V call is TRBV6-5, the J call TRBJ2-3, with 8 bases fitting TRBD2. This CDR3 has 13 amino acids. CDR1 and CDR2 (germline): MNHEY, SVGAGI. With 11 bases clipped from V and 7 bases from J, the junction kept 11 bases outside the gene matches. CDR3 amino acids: CASAASGPYTQYF. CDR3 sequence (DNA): TGTGCCTCAGCGGCTAGCGGGCCTTATACGCAGTATTTT.

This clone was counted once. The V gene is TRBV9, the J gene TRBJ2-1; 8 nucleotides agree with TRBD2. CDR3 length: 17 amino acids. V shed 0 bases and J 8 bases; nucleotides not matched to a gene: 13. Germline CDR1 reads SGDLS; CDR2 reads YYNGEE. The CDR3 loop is CASSVVRSGLGGDEQFF. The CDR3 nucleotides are TGTGCCAGCAGCGTAGTCAGGTCGGGACTAGGGGGAGATGAGCAGTTCTTC.